Shown below are 4 T cell receptor beta chains from a single sample sequenced in a study of blood T cell repertoires in COVID-19 (dated by TCRdb to about 2020). Library creation used the immunoSEQ multiplex PCR assay. TCRdb mirrors the immuneACCESS table, restricted to in-frame sequences. Some clones are absent from its copies; in checked studies, under half trace to an unresolved V gene, and the reason for the others is unknown. The sample table lists 200,000 to 300,000 clones, roughly 80% of them with a count of one. The top ten clones comprise roughly 10% of the sample. The sequencing sample was made of peripheral blood. The receptors were sampled from a woman of 80 years or more with acute or convalescent COVID-19.

The rearrangement joins TRBV3-1 (or the pseudogene TRBV3-2) to TRBJ2-3; a weak D match, TRBD2 (5 bases). The CDR3 has 15 amino acids. Per the germline V gene, CDR1 is LGHDT and CDR2 is YNNKEL (reference sequence). Trimming removed 2 bases from V and 0 bases from J, with 9 bases in between. CDR3 in DNA: TGTGCCAGCAGCCAACAGCGGACTAGCACAGATACGCAGTATTTT. The encoded protein is CASSQQRTSTDTQYF.

The V gene is TRBV6-5, the J gene TRBJ2-7; 10 nucleotides line up with TRBD1. CDR1 is MNHEY, CDR2 SVGAGI, per germline. This CDR3 has 15 residues. Trimming at V came to 5 bases and at J to 1 base, leaving 5 bases not matched to a gene. CDR3 residues: CASSPGQGFSYEQYF. The CDR3 coding sequence is TGTGCCAGCAGTCCGGGACAGGGGTTTTCCTACGAGCAGTACTTC.

The chain uses TRBV13 and TRBJ1-5; D might be TRBD1 (5 bases). V gave up 4 bases and J gave up 1 base, with 14 bases separating them. The CDR3 consists of 16 residues. Germline CDR1 and CDR2: PRHDT and FYEKMQ (reference sequence). For the CDR3, the DNA is TGTGCCAGCAGCTATGGGATGAAGGGGAGCAATCAGCCCCAGCATTTT. Translation gives CASSYGMKGSNQPQHF.

The V and J genes are TRBV5-1 and TRBJ1-5; a possible D gene is TRBD1 (5 bases). The CDR3 runs 15 residues. Looked up from germline, CDR1 is SGHRS and CDR2 is YFSETQ. The V end was cut by 1 base, the J end by 6 bases, with 14 bases between. CDR3 sequence: CASSLNGARGQPQHF. The CDR3 nucleotides are TGCGCCAGCAGCTTGAATGGGGCGCGGGGTCAGCCCCAGCATTTT.